These 3 T cell receptor beta chains were sequenced from one sample in a study of CXCR3-negative and CXCR3-positive naive CD8 T cells (dated by TCRdb to between 2017 and 2020). The paper's findings and limits, for the study overall: TRB CDR3s from CXCR3-positive naive cells showed higher hydrophobicity (lower Kidera factor 4), lower energy, and higher strength and volume indices than CXCR3-negative naive cells.

These receptors' antigens are unknown. The run used a NextSeq 550. The Human TCR Profiling Kit (MiLaboratory) was used to prepare UMI-labeled 5' RACE TRB cDNA libraries. TCRdb reprocessed the reads and provides one entry for every CDR3 protein sequence; no DNA is given. The sample's clone listing holds 150,000 to 160,000 distinct CDR3 sequences. The ten top clones hold 0.45% to 0.6% of the sample. The sample consisted of naive CXCR3+ CD8+ T cells from blood. The label giving this sample's cell subset or site can be read as: CD45RO-CCR7+CD27+CD95- naive CD8+ T cells expressing CXCR3 (TNR3+). Source of these receptors: a human donor in good health. Some clones in this sample may be carry-over from other donors' samples.

V usage is TRBV7-2 and J usage is TRBJ2-7; TCRdb names TRBD1, which stays unverified in the absence of DNA. This CDR3 is 15 amino acids long. The germline V gene encodes CDR1 SGHTA and CDR2 FQGNSA. The CDR3: CASSDWTGLNLEQYF.

This rearrangement joins TRBV4-1 to TRBJ2-1; lacking DNA, the TRBD1 call made by TCRdb goes unchecked. This CDR3 has 13 residues. Germline-derived CDR1 and CDR2 are MGHRA and YSYEKL. This CDR3 is CASSRKQGVEQFF.

The chain recombines TRBV28 with TRBJ1-6. Looked up from germline, CDR1 is MDHEN and CDR2 is SYDVKM. This CDR3 is built from 13 residues. The CDR3 protein is CASSLMGNSPLHF.